The TCR beta chain under discussion was sequenced for a study of regulatory T cells in long-lasting Graves disease. Study context: Antithyroid drugs had been taken by newly diagnosed Graves' patients for under 3 months.

The CDR3 totals 14 residues. Germline CDR1 is SGHAT and CDR2 is FQNNGV. V gave up 1 base and J gave up 8 bases; unmatched junction bases: 4. Researchers made TCR beta libraries by using iRepertoire HTBI primers and running Arm-PCR on CDR3 regions. TCRdb re-called the multiplex PCR reads through MiXCR, storing one row per CDR3 protein. The sample has around 450,000 distinct CDR3 sequences; 15% to 20% are singletons. This clonotype showed up many times. What it recognizes is unknown. General study points: Patients whose Graves' disease persisted exhibited lower TCR diversity than those newly diagnosed.

Documented time point: newly diagnosed GD, antithyroid drugs for less than 3 months. With RNA extracted from PBMCs as input, the TCR library was made. These same records also appear under a second study, on T cells in Graves' hyperthyroidism and ophthalmopathy. That source reports: The TCR CDR3 was amplified in a first-round RT-PCR using the HTBI primer set.

The sequence was obtained from a man between 40 and 49 years old with Graves disease. The sequenced sample was peripheral blood mononuclear cells (PBMCs), obtained at new diagnosis, from a patient treated with antithyroid drugs. The chain has TRBV11-2 and TRBJ2-1; TRBD2 matches 8 bases. The CDR3 DNA is TGTGCCAGCAGCTTAGTCGGGAGGGGTTATGAGCAGTTCTTC. Its protein is CASSLVGRGYEQFF.